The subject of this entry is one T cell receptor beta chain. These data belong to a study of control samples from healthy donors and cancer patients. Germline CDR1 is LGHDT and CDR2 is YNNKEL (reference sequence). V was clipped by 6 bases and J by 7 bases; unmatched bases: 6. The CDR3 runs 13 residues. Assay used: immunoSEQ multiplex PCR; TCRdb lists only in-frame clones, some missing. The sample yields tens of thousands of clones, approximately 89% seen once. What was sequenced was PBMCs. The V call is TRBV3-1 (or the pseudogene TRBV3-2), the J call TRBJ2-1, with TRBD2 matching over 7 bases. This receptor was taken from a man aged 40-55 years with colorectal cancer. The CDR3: CASRVNGGNEQFF. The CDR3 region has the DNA TGTGCCAGCAGAGTTAACGGGGGGAATGAGCAGTTCTTC.